This T cell receptor beta chain was captured by sequencing in a study of blood T cell repertoires in COVID-19. Method: immunoSEQ multiplex PCR; TCRdb's copy keeps in-frame clones and lacks some. The profile covers about 400,000 clones, with under 90% appearing a single time and 1.5% to 2% taken by the ten largest. Germline V lookup: CDR1 GTSNPN, CDR2 SVGIG (reference sequence). The CDR3 is made up of 14 amino acids. Trimming cost V 2 bases and J 10 bases; bases outside gene matches: 6. The sequencing sample was made of PBMCs or T cells enriched from blood (not recorded which). V is TRBV30 and J is TRBJ1-6; 9 positions match TRBD1. This sequence was found in a woman aged 25 to 39 who had recovered from COVID-19. The DNA of the CDR3 is TGTGCCTGGAGTCGGGACAGGGTAGCATCACCCCTCCACTTT. Amino acid sequence: CAWSRDRVASPLHF. Full variable domain (rest looked up from reference TRBV30 and TRBJ1-6): SQTIHQWPATLVQPVGSPLSLECTVEGTSNPNLYWYRQAAGRGLQLLFYSVGIGQISSEVPQNLSASRPQDRQFILSSKKLLLSDSGFYLCAWSRDRVASPLHFGNGTRLTVT.